This T cell receptor beta chain was documented in a study of CD4 and CD8 cells across lung adenocarcinoma regions. TCRdb fed the PCR reads into MiXCR, producing one record per CDR3 protein. This sample yields 6,500 to 8,000 distinct CDR3 sequences, of which approximately 45% are seen a single time; 25% to 35% belongs to the top ten. CDR3 length equals 18 residues. CDR1 MNHNS and CDR2 SASEGT come from the germline V gene. The chain is built from TRBV6-1 and TRBJ2-5, with 9 positions matching TRBD1. The J call may not be correct, given that the DNA end is closer to TRBJ2-7. The receptor comes from a male donor with lung adenocarcinoma. The CD4 and CD8 labels of this study may be unreliable. Sequenced material: CD4+ T cells from the margin of a lung tumor. CDR3 nucleotides: TGTGCCAGCAGTGAAGTCCCGGGACAGGGTGGGGACTTCTACGAGCAGTACTTC. It is translated as CASSEVPGQGGDFYEQYF.